This paragraph covers one T cell receptor beta chain sequence. The CDR3 contains 15 residues. V was shortened by 5 bases and J by 4 bases, with 17 bases between the two germline ends. Per germline, CDR1 KGHSH and CDR2 LQKENI. The source of the sample is a study of blood T cell repertoires in COVID-19. This table comes from immunoSEQ multiplex PCR, and its TCRdb copy is limited to in-frame clones, with some not included. Counted here are about 140,000 clones, approximately 84% occurring once; the ten biggest clones make up just under 9%. The V and J genes are TRBV18 and TRBJ1-1, with D possibly matching TRBD1 (6 bases). Sample: peripheral blood. This clonotype was obtained from a woman of 80 years or more in a cohort sampled during active or convalescent COVID-19. The CDR3: CASSFHTGRGTEAFF. CDR3 sequence (DNA): TGTGCCAGCTCATTTCACACAGGGAGGGGCACTGAAGCTTTCTTT.